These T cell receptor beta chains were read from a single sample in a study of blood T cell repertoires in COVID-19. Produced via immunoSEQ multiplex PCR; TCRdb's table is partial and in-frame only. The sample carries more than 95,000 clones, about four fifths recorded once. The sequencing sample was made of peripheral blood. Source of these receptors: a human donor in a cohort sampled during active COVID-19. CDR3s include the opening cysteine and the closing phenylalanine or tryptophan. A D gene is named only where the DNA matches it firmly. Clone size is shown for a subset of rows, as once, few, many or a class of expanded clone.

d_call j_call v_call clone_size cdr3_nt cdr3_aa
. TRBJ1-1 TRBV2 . TGTGCCAGCGAGAGTCCCATGAACACTGAAGCTTTCTTT CASESPMNTEAFF
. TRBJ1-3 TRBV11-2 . TGTGCCAGCAGCCAGAATGGAGTATCTGGAAACACCATATATTTT CASSQNGVSGNTIYF
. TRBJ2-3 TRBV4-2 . TGTGCCAGCAGCCCTATCCTAGCGGGGACAGGGTATTTT CASSPILAGTGYF
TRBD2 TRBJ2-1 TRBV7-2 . TGTGCCAGCAGCTATAGCGGGGGGGCTGCCAGGAATGAGCAGTTCTTC CASSYSGGAARNEQFF
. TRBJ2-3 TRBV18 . TGTGCCAGCTCACCACCGATTTCTAACACAGATACGCAGTATTTT CASSPPISNTDTQYF
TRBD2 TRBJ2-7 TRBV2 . TGTGCCAGCAGTGTTACCGGACTAGCGGGGTTCGAGCAGTACTTC CASSVTGLAGFEQYF
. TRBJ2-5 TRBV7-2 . TGTGCCAGCAGCTTAGCGAGACGCCAGCGGACCCAGTACTTC CASSLARRQRTQYF
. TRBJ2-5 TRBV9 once TGTGCCAGCAGCGCCCCCCCAGGGGCAGGAAGTACGGAGACCCAGTACTTC CASSAPPGAGSTETQYF
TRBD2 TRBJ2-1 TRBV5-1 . TGCGCCAGCAGTGATACTAGCGGGGCCTACAATGAGCAGTTCTTC CASSDTSGAYNEQFF
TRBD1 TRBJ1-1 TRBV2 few TGTGCCAGCAGTTTCCGACAGGGGATGGACACTGAAGCTTTCTTT CASSFRQGMDTEAFF
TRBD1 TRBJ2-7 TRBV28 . TGTGCCAGCAGAAGACAGGGTTCCTACGAGCAGTACTTC CASRRQGSYEQYF
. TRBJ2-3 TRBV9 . TGTGCCAGCAGCGTTACATCAAACACGGGAGATACGCAGTATTTT CASSVTSNTGDTQYF
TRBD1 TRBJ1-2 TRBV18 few TGTGCCAGCTCACCCGGACAGGGGAACATCCTTTATGGCTACACCTTC CASSPGQGNILYGYTF
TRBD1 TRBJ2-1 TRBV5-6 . TGTGCCAGCAGCTTGGAGGGGACAGGGGACAATGAGCAGTTCTTC CASSLEGTGDNEQFF
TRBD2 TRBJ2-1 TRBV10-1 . TGCGCCAGCAGCGATCCCCGGGAGGGGAGAAATGAGCAGTTCTTC CASSDPREGRNEQFF
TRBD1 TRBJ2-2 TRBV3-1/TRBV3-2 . TGTGCCAGCAGCCCGGGACAGGGCACCGGGGAGCTGTTTTTT CASSPGQGTGELFF
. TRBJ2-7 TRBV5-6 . TGTGCCAGCAGCTGGGGGACTGAAGCTTCCTACGAGCAGTACTTC CASSWGTEASYEQYF
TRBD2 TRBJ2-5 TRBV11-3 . TGTGCCAGCAGCCAGGGACTAGCGGCGACCCAGTACTTC CASSQGLAATQYF
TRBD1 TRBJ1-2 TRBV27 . TGTGCCAGCAGTTTGTCTCCGGGACAGCCCCTCTATGGCTACACCTTC CASSLSPGQPLYGYTF
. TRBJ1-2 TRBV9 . TGTGCCAGCAGCCCGCGGGACTTAGGGGTCTATGGCTACACCTTC CASSPRDLGVYGYTF
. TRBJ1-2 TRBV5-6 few TGTGCCAGCAGCTTGGATTCCAGGGGCTATGGCTACACCTTC CASSLDSRGYGYTF
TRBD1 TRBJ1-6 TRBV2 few TGTGCCAAGAGGGACAGCCTGAATAATTCACCCCTCCACTTT CAKRDSLNNSPLHF
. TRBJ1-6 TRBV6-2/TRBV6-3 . TGTGCCAGCAGCTCCAGGGGCGGATCACCCCTCCACTTT CASSSRGGSPLHF
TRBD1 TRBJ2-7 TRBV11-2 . TGTGCCAGCAGCTCCCAGGGCAGGGGGCCCCACGAGCAGTACTTC CASSSQGRGPHEQYF
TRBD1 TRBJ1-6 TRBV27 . TGTGCCAGCAGTTTAAAAGGGGGTTGGGGACAGGGGGCGCGTAGTACTAATTCACCCCTCCACTTT CASSLKGGWGQGARSTNSPLHF
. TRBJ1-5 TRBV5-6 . TGTGCCAGCAGCTTTCGCGGGCCTAGCAATCAGCCCCAGCATTTT CASSFRGPSNQPQHF
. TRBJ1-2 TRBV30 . TGTGCCTGGAACAGGCTAAACTATGGCTACACCTTC CAWNRLNYGYTF
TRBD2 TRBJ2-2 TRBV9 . TGTGCCAGCAGCGTAGATGGACTAGCGGGGGTGAACACCGGGGAGCTGTTTTTT CASSVDGLAGVNTGELFF
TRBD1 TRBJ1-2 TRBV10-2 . TGCGCCAGCAGTGCCACAGGGGGCATTAGCGGTGGCTACACCTTC CASSATGGISGGYTF
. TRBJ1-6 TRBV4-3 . TGCGCCAGCAGCCAAGAGGTTCGGCAGGGAGGGAATTCACCCCTCCACTTT CASSQEVRQGGNSPLHF
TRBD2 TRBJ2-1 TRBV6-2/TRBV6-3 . TGTGCCAGCAGACCTCTAGCGGTTCGTGGTAATGAGCAGTTCTTC CASRPLAVRGNEQFF
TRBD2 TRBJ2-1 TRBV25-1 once TGTGCCAGCAGTGAACCGGGGGGGCCTTACAATGAGCAGTTCTTC CASSEPGGPYNEQFF
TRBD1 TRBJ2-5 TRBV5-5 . TGTGCCAGCAGCTTTCCGGGACAGGGAGGCGAGACCCAGTACTTC CASSFPGQGGETQYF
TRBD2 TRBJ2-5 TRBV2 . TGTGCCAGCACCCTTAGCGGGGGCTGGGAAGAGACCCAGTACTTC CASTLSGGWEETQYF
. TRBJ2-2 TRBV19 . TGTGCCAGTACCTTTACCGGGGAGCTGTTTTTT CASTFTGELFF
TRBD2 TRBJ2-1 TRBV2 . TGTGCCAGCAGGCCCCTTGCTAGCGGGAGATACAATGAGCAGTTCTTC CASRPLASGRYNEQFF
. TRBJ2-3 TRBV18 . TGTGCCAGCTCACCCGGGGAAGATACGCAGTATTTT CASSPGEDTQYF
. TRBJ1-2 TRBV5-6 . TGTGCCAGCAGCCGGGTCGAGGGGAGGGCCCTCTTCTTC CASSRVEGRALFF
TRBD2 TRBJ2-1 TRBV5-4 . TGTGCCAGCAGCGCGGGGACTAGCGGGACCTACAATGAGCAGTTCTTC CASSAGTSGTYNEQFF
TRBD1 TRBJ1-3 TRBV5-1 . TGCGCCAGCAGCCATACAGGGGGAAAGTCAGACACCATATATTTT CASSHTGGKSDTIYF
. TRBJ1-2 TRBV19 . TGTGCCAGTAGCTCAGATGGCTACACCTTC CASSSDGYTF
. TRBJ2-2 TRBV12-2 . TGTGCAAGTCGCTGGAACAGGGACACCGGGGAGCTGTTTTTT CASRWNRDTGELFF
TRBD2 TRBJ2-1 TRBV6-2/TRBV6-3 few TGTGCCAGCAGTCCACTAGCGGGGGGGCCGGTAGGCTCGGTTGGTGAGCAGTTCTTC CASSPLAGGPVGSVGEQFF
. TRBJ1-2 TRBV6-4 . TGTGCCAGCAGGCCCCGACTGGGTAACTATGGCTACACCTTC CASRPRLGNYGYTF
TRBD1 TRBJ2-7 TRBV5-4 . TGTGCCAGCAGCTTGGCACAGGGGTATACGAACGAGCAGTACTTC CASSLAQGYTNEQYF
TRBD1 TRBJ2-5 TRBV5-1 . TGCGCCAGCAGCAGAACAGACAGGGGACCACAAGAGACCCAGTACTTC CASSRTDRGPQETQYF
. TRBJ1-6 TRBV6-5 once TGTGCCTCACATTCGGGATCTCGACCCCTCCACTTT CASHSGSRPLHF
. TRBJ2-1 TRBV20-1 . TGCAGTGCCGCAGGCGGGACTGAGCAGTTCTTC CSAAGGTEQFF
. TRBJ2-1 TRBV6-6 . TGTGCCAGCAGTCCTTCGGTGGGGAGCTCCTACAATGAGCAGTTCTTC CASSPSVGSSYNEQFF
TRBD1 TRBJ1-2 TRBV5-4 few TGTGCCAGCAGCGACAGGGCCCCGGGTGGCTACACCTTC CASSDRAPGGYTF
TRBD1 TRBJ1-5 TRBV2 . TGTGCCGGAGGGGGGACAGGCCTCAATCAGCCCCAGCATTTT CAGGGTGLNQPQHF
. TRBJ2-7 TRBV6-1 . TGTGCCAGCAGTGAAGTGGGCCCGACCTACGAGCAGTACTTC CASSEVGPTYEQYF
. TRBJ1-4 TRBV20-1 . TGCAGTGCCACGGGTCTGAATAAACTGTTTTTT CSATGLNKLFF
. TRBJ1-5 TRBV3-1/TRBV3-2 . TGTGCCAGCAGCCAAGCGGGTAGCAATCAGCCCCAGCATTTT CASSQAGSNQPQHF
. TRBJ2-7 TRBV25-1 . TGTGCCAGCAGTGAATGGAAAGGACTCTCCTACGAGCAGTACTTC CASSEWKGLSYEQYF
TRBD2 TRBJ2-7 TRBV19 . TGTGCCAGTAGTATCTCGAGCGGGGAAGCTTACGAGCAGTACTTC CASSISSGEAYEQYF
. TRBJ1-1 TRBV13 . TGTGCCAGCAGCCGTTGGCAGCGGGATGAAGCTTTCTTT CASSRWQRDEAFF
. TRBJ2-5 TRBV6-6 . TGTGCCAGCAGTTACCGGACTGAGACCCAGTACTTC CASSYRTETQYF
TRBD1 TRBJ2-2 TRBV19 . TGTGCCAGTAGTCCCCCCCTGACAGGGTATACGACCGGGGAGCTGTTTTTT CASSPPLTGYTTGELFF
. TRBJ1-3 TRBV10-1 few TGCGCCAGCAGTCGGAAGGGTCGGGGGAGTGCATATTTT CASSRKGRGSAYF